A single sample gave rise to the 9 T cell receptor beta chains below, sequenced in a study of memory CD8 T cells in hepatitis C reinfection. Time point: peak reinfection, 3 to 8 weeks after reinfection detection. Sorted cells were sequenced directly ex vivo without any in vitro expansion. The repertoire was sequenced with immunoSEQ multiplex PCR; TCRdb's copy has only in-frame clones and lacks some. The data contain 35,000 to 50,000 clones, 88% of them singletons. Material: naive CD8+ T cells sorted from blood. The receptors come from a man aged 18 to 30 with hepatitis C virus infection.

The CDR3 is CASSRRTSGGAQETQYF. The CDR3 DNA reads TGTGCCAGCAGCCGGAGAACTAGCGGGGGGGCCCAAGAGACCCAGTACTTC. The chain couples TRBV11-2 to TRBJ2-5; 13 bases match TRBD2. CDR1 and CDR2 (germline): SGHAT, FQNNGV. The V and J ends lost 5 bases and 1 base, in that order; junction bases with no gene match: 7. The CDR3 covers 17 residues.

The chain combines TRBV10-3 with TRBJ1-5; possibly TRBD1 for D (6 bases). The CDR3 runs to 14 residues. The ends were cut back, 6 bases at V and 0 bases at J, with 9 bases in the middle. CDR1 and CDR2 (germline): ENHRY, SYGVKD. CDR3 sequence: CAIRDSYSNQPQHF. The CDR3 bases are TGTGCCATCAGGGACAGCTATAGCAATCAGCCCCAGCATTTT.

This sequence joins TRBV5-4 and TRBJ2-1; D possibly corresponds to TRBD1 (7 bases). CDR1 is SGHNT and CDR2 is YYREEE in the germline V gene (reference sequence). The CDR3 is made up of 13 amino acids. V was cut by 4 bases and J by 8 bases, with 13 bases left in between. CDR3 protein: CASSGGTEYEQFF. In DNA, the CDR3 is TGTGCCAGCAGCGGCGGGACAGAATATGAGCAGTTCTTC.

The chain employs TRBV7-3 and TRBJ1-3, with D hard to call. V dropped 5 bases and J dropped 0 bases, with 5 bases sitting between them. The CDR3 is 13 residues long. CDR1 SGHTA and CDR2 FQGTGA come from the germline V gene. This CDR3 reads CASSPISGNTIYF. DNA of the CDR3: TGTGCCAGCAGCCCTATCTCTGGAAACACCATATATTTT.

This clone showed up just a few times. This chain connects TRBV6-5 to TRBJ1-5; no clear D gene. V was clipped by 1 base and J by 6 bases, with 4 bases between them. This CDR3 is 12 amino acids long. The germline CDR1 and CDR2 sequences are MNHEY and SVGAGI. The CDR3 DNA reads as TGTGCCAGCAGTTACTGGAGTCAGCCCCAGCATTTT. The encoded protein is CASSYWSQPQHF.

In this sample, this clone turned up a few times. The rearrangement uses TRBV9 and TRBJ2-1; a possible D gene is TRBD2 (7 bases). V was cut by 2 bases and J by 9 bases, with 12 bases left in between. CDR1 and CDR2 (germline): SGDLS, YYNGEE. This CDR3 has 13 residues. The CDR3 DNA reads TGTGCCAGCAGCGTGGGAGGGGGGGGTGAGCAGTTCTTC. Amino acid sequence: CASSVGGGGEQFF. The full variable domain, its missing parts supplied by reference TRBV9 and TRBJ2-1, is DSGVTQTPKHLITATGQRVTLRCSPRSGDLSVYWYQQSLDQGLQFLIQYYNGEERAKGNILERFSAQQFPDLHSELNLSSLELGDSALYFCASSVGGGGEQFFGPGTRLTVL.

The V call is TRBV5-1, the J call TRBJ1-4, with D possibly matching TRBD1 (5 bases). This CDR3 is 14 amino acids long. Germline V lookup: CDR1 SGHRS, CDR2 YFSETQ. The ends were cut back, 4 bases at V and 2 bases at J, with 9 bases in the middle. The CDR3 is CASSTTATNEKLFF. The CDR3 DNA follows: TGCGCCAGCAGCACGACAGCGACTAATGAAAAACTGTTTTTT.

V usage is TRBV10-2 and J usage is TRBJ2-1; 9 nucleotides match TRBD2. The V gene's germline CDR1 is WSHSY and CDR2 SAAADI. V gave up 0 bases and J gave up 8 bases; unmatched junction bases: 2. The CDR3 has 14 residues. DNA of the CDR3: TGCGCCAGCAGTGAGTCTAGCGGGGGCGATGAGCAGTTCTTC. This translates into CASSESSGGDEQFF.

The J gene is TRBJ2-1, the V gene TRBV7-9; 9 nucleotides agree with TRBD2. J gave up 8 bases and V 1 base, and 6 bases lay outside the gene matches. The CDR3 spans 15 residues. The germline CDR1 and CDR2 sequences are SEHNR and FQNEAQ (reference sequence). The CDR3: CASSLVQRGDDEQFF. CDR3 sequence (DNA): TGTGCCAGCAGCTTAGTCCAGCGGGGGGACGATGAGCAGTTCTTC.